These 26 T cell receptor beta chains originate from one sample sequenced in a study of blood T cell repertoires in COVID-19. Assay used: immunoSEQ multiplex PCR; TCRdb lists only in-frame clones, some missing. The table has 110,000 or so clones, about 79% seen once. Source material: peripheral blood. The origin of the receptors is a woman over 75 with active or convalescent COVID-19.

V gene TRBV2 combines with J gene TRBJ2-7; D perhaps matches TRBD2 (6 bases). Trimming left V 8 bases short and J 4 bases short, with 6 bases between. The germline CDR1 and CDR2 sequences are SNHLY and FYNNEI. The CDR3 contains 10 residues. In DNA, the CDR3 is TGTGCCAGCGGGACTTACGAGCAGTACTTC. It yields the protein CASGTYEQYF.

J is TRBJ2-7 and V is TRBV14; maybe TRBD2 (5 bases). Germline CDR1 reads SGHDN; CDR2 reads FVKESK. The CDR3 is 11 amino acids. Between the trimmed V and J ends, which lost 5 bases and 7 bases, there was a span of 9 bases. The CDR3 loop is CASSVGEEQYF. DNA of the CDR3: TGTGCCAGCAGCGTTGGGGAGGAGCAGTACTTC.

This clone occurred a few times. J is TRBJ1-3 and V is TRBV7-9; 10 nucleotides match TRBD1. The CDR3 is 18 residues long. Germline V gene lookup returns CDR1 SEHNR and CDR2 FQNEAQ (reference sequence). V lost 5 bases and J lost 3; bases outside the gene matches: 13. The CDR3 coding sequence is TGTGCCAGCAGCGCCCAGGGGGGGACAGGGGCAATTGGAAACACCATATATTTT. It is translated as CASSAQGGTGAIGNTIYF.

The V and J genes are TRBV30 and TRBJ1-2, with 7 bases aligning to TRBD1. The CDR3 totals 13 residues. V gave up 3 bases and J gave up 2 bases; unmatched junction bases: 3. The germline CDR1 and CDR2 sequences are GTSNPN and SVGIG (reference sequence). The CDR3 sequence: CAWSPTGNYGYTF. Here the CDR3 DNA reads TGTGCCTGGAGCCCGACAGGGAACTATGGCTACACCTTC.

The chain links TRBV3-1 (or the pseudogene TRBV3-2) to TRBJ2-3, with 7 nucleotides matching TRBD2. The V gene end was trimmed by 3 bases and the J gene end by 2 bases; junction bases not matched to a gene: 2. The V gene's germline CDR1 is LGHDT and CDR2 YNNKEL (reference sequence). The CDR3 consists of 14 residues. The CDR3 reads CASSQGLLTDTQYF. In DNA, the CDR3 is TGTGCCAGCAGCCAGGGACTACTCACAGATACGCAGTATTTT.

This chain links TRBV25-1 with TRBJ1-1; TRBD1 might be the D (5 bases). Germline V gene lookup returns CDR1 MGHDK and CDR2 SYGVNS. There are 14 residues in the CDR3. Trimming shortened V by 7 bases and J by 4 bases, and 16 bases separated the two germline ends. CDR3 region: CASTHSGGLTEAFF. In DNA form, the CDR3 reads TGTGCCAGCACCCACTCGGGGGGTCTCACTGAAGCTTTCTTT.

This clone showed up many times. The rearrangement links TRBV25-1 to TRBJ2-7; D is perhaps TRBD1 (5 bases). Trimming cost V 0 bases and J 3 bases, with 15 bases left between them. CDR3 length equals 16 residues. CDR1 and CDR2 from the germline V gene are MGHDK and SYGVNS. The CDR3 sequence is CASSEYTRQGIYEQYF. For the CDR3, the DNA is TGTGCCAGCAGTGAATATACTCGGCAGGGTATCTACGAGCAGTACTTC.

V gene TRBV5-3 combines with J gene TRBJ1-4, with D unclear. TRBV5-3 is recorded as an ORF, its role being uncertain. The V end was cut by 4 bases, the J end by 4 bases, with 23 bases between. The CDR3 has 18 amino acids. The CDR3 sequence is CARSAPAGPRRFNEKLFF. CDR3 DNA: TGTGCCAGAAGCGCGCCCGCGGGCCCCAGGAGGTTTAATGAAAAACTGTTTTTT.

The gene calls are TRBV27 and TRBJ2-1, with 7 bases identical to TRBD1. Per germline, CDR1 MNHEY and CDR2 SMNVEV (reference sequence). V gave up 2 bases and J gave up 6 bases; unmatched junction bases: 7. The length of the CDR3 is 15 residues. CDR3 protein: CASSLMTGFINEQFF. CDR3 in DNA: TGTGCCAGCAGTTTAATGACAGGGTTTATCAATGAGCAGTTCTTC.

CDR3 loop: CAISGQGGQSYEQYF. CDR3 in DNA: TGTGCCATCAGTGGACAGGGGGGACAATCCTACGAGCAGTACTTC. The chain combines TRBV10-3 with TRBJ2-7; 9 bases agree with TRBD1. After removal of 4 bases from V and 1 base from J, the junction contained 5 bases not matched to a gene. The germline V gene has CDR1 ENHRY and CDR2 SYGVKD. The CDR3 spans 15 residues.

J is TRBJ2-7 and V is TRBV28; 9 bases fit TRBD2. Trimming cost V 5 bases and J 1 base; bases outside gene matches: 6. Germline values: CDR1 MDHEN, CDR2 SYDVKM. The CDR3 covers 15 residues. The chain's CDR3 is CASSNPGLASYEQYF. CDR3 in DNA: TGTGCCAGCAGTAACCCGGGACTAGCTTCCTACGAGCAGTACTTC.

The chain employs TRBV10-2 and TRBJ2-7; 12 nucleotides line up with TRBD1. V lost 6 bases to trimming and J lost 5 bases; unmatched junction nucleotides: 2. The CDR3 contains 13 residues. CDR1 and CDR2 (germline): WSHSY, SAAADI. The CDR3 protein is CASSGDRGHEQYF. The CDR3 coding sequence is TGCGCCAGCAGCGGGGACAGGGGGCACGAGCAGTACTTC.

The rearrangement joins TRBV18 to TRBJ2-7; 8 positions agree with TRBD1. CDR3 length: 15 residues. Germline assignment: CDR1 KGHSH and CDR2 LQKENI. Germline trimming cut 3 bases from V and 1 base from J; bases unmatched to any gene: 5. The DNA for the CDR3 is TGTGCCAGCTCACCTCGACAGGGGAGATCCTACGAGCAGTACTTC. It codes for CASSPRQGRSYEQYF.

The rearrangement links TRBV9 to TRBJ2-7; 7 bases are shared with TRBD1. The CDR3 is 15 amino acids. The germline gives CDR1 SGDLS, CDR2 YYNGEE. The V gene end was trimmed by 0 bases and the J gene end by 0 bases; junction bases not matched to a gene: 3. CDR3 sequence reads: CASSVEQGRSYEQYF. The CDR3 DNA follows: TGTGCCAGCAGCGTAGAACAGGGGCGCTCCTACGAGCAGTACTTC.

This chain connects TRBV28 to TRBJ1-3, with a weak D call TRBD1 (6 bases). The CDR3 consists of 14 residues. The ends were cut back, 4 bases at V and 7 bases at J, with 14 bases in the middle. Per the germline V gene, CDR1 is MDHEN and CDR2 is SYDVKM. DNA for the CDR3: TGTGCCAGCAGTTCGGCGAAGGGGGGGAACACCATATATTTT. Its translation: CASSSAKGGNTIYF.

The chain combines TRBV21-1 with TRBJ1-6; the table assigns TRBD1, which was not confirmed against the DNA. TRBV21-1 is termed a pseudogene. The CDR3 covers 15 residues. Here the CDR3 reads CASSKSGTDNSPLHF. The CDR3 DNA sequence: TGTGCCAGCAGCAAATCCGGGACAGATAATTCACCCCTCCACTTT.

CDR3 loop: CASSLDGTGGGEKQFF. Written as DNA, the CDR3 is TGCGCCAGCAGCTTGGACGGGACAGGGGGCGGGGAGAAGCAGTTCTTC. V and J are TRBV5-1 and TRBJ2-1; TRBD1 matches at 12 bases. Germline V lookup: CDR1 SGHRS, CDR2 YFSETQ. This CDR3 has 16 residues. J was trimmed by 11 bases and V by 0 bases; bases with no gene match: 9.

The chain has TRBV10-2 and TRBJ2-5, with a possible D match to TRBD2 (5 bases). Germline CDR1 WSHSY, CDR2 SAAADI. This CDR3 region has 15 residues. V was shortened by 0 bases and J by 6 bases, with 14 bases between the two germline ends. The CDR3 nucleotides are TGCGCCAGCAGTGAGTCGGAGGTGGGAGTTAAGACCCAGTACTTC. This codes for CASSESEVGVKTQYF.

This chain connects TRBV7-8 to TRBJ1-5, with TRBD1 matching over 7 bases. CDR3 length: 15 residues. Germline V CDR1 and CDR2: SGHVS, FQNEAQ. V gave up 4 bases and J gave up 1 base; unmatched junction bases: 4. This chain's CDR3 is CASSSRQGSNQPQHF. The CDR3 DNA sequence: TGTGCCAGCAGCTCACGACAGGGAAGCAATCAGCCCCAGCATTTT.

The CDR3 is CSVTGHLNTEAFF. In DNA, the CDR3 is TGCAGCGTAACGGGACACCTGAACACTGAAGCTTTCTTT. This sequence joins TRBV29-1 and TRBJ1-1; maybe TRBD1 (6 bases). Per germline, CDR1 SQVTM and CDR2 ANQGSEA. Trimming cost V 6 bases and J 0 bases, with 11 bases left between them. CDR3 length equals 13 residues. The complete variable domain, with remaining parts taken from reference TRBV29-1 and TRBJ1-1, reads SAVISQKPSRDICQRGTSLTIQCQVDSQVTMMFWYRQQPGQSLTLIATANQGSEATYESGFVIDKFPISRPNLTFSTLTVSNMSPEDSSIYLCSVTGHLNTEAFFGQGTRLTVV.

This clone was counted between two and nine times. The genes are TRBV19 and TRBJ2-2; D gene unclear. Germline assignment: CDR1 LNHDA and CDR2 SQIVND (reference sequence). Trimming took 5 bases from V and 5 from J, leaving 9 bases between them. The CDR3 runs to 13 residues. DNA for the CDR3: TGTGCCAGTAGTGCCTATAGAACCGGGGAGCTGTTTTTT. It specifies CASSAYRTGELFF.

This chain joins TRBV7-6 and TRBJ2-7, with 8 bases that match TRBD1. CDR1 and CDR2 (germline): SGHVS, FNYEAQ. The CDR3 totals 15 residues. Losses at the gene ends were 5 bases for V and 0 bases for J; bases not matched to a gene: 6. The CDR3 nucleotides are TGTGCCAGCAGCCCCGGACAGGGAAGCTCCTACGAGCAGTACTTC. It encodes CASSPGQGSSYEQYF.

The chain joins TRBV7-8 to TRBJ2-3; unclear D gene. Per the germline V gene, CDR1 is SGHVS and CDR2 is FQNEAQ. V lost 1 base and J lost 6, with 5 bases in between. The length of the CDR3 is 12 residues. The CDR3: CASSLGRDTQYF. For the CDR3, the DNA is TGTGCCAGCAGCTTAGGGCGGGATACGCAGTATTTT.

V gene TRBV5-8 combines with J gene TRBJ2-7, with a tentative D call TRBD1 (5 bases). The V gene's germline CDR1 is SGHTS and CDR2 YDEGEE. Deletions cut 2 bases from V and 3 bases from J, with 18 bases between. The CDR3 covers 16 residues. CDR3 protein: CASSFGTGAPLYEQYF. CDR3 bases: TGTGCCAGCAGCTTTGGTACAGGCGCCCCCCTCTACGAGCAGTACTTC.

J is TRBJ1-4 and V is TRBV23-1, with 7 bases identical to TRBD1. TRBV23-1 is an ORF, and what it does is uncertain. With 1 base clipped from V and 5 bases from J, the junction kept 7 bases outside the gene matches. The CDR3 is 16 residues long. Written as DNA, the CDR3 is TGCGCCAGCAGTCAATGTAAGAGGGACAGAAATGAAAAACTGTTTTTT. It translates to CASSQCKRDRNEKLFF.

The rearrangement links TRBV10-3 to TRBJ2-1, with 7 positions matching TRBD2. CDR1 ENHRY and CDR2 SYGVKD come from the germline V gene. The V segment lost 4 bases and the J segment 3 bases; nucleotides outside the gene matches: 3. There are 14 residues in the CDR3. The CDR3 nucleotides are TGTGCCATCAGTGGAGGGGACTACTACAATGAGCAGTTCTTC. Translation gives CAISGGDYYNEQFF.